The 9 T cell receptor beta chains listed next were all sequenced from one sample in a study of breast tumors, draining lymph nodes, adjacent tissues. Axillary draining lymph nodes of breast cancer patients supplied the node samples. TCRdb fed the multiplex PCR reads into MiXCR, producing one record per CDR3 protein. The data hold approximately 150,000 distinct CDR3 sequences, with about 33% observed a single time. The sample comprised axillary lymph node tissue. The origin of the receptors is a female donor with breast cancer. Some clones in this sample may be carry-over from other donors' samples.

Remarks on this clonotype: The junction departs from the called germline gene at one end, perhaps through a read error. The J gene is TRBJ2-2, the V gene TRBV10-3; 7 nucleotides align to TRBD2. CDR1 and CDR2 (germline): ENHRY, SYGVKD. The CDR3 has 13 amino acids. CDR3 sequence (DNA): TGTGCCATCAGTGTGACTAGCCCCGGGGAGCTGTCTTTT. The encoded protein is CAISVTSPGELSF.

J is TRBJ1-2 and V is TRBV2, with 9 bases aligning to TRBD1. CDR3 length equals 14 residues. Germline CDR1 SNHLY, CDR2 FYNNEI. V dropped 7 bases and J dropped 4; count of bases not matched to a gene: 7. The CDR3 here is CASTIGQGSYGYTF. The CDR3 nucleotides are TGTGCCAGCACAATCGGACAGGGGAGCTATGGCTACACCTTC.

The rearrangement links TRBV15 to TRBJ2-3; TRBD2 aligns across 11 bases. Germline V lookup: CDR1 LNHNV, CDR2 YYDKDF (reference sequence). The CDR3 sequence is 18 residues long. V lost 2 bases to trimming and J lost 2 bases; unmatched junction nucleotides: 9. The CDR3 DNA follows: TGTGCCACCAGCAGAAAACGATTTAGCGGGGGGGTCACAGATACGCAGTATTTT. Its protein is CATSRKRFSGGVTDTQYF.

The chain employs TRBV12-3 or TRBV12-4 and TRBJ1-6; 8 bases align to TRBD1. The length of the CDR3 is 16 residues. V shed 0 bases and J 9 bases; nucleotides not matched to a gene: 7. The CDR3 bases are TGTGCCAGCAGTTTAGCTCAGGGGGCGATAGGTTCACCCCTCCACTTT. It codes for CASSLAQGAIGSPLHF.

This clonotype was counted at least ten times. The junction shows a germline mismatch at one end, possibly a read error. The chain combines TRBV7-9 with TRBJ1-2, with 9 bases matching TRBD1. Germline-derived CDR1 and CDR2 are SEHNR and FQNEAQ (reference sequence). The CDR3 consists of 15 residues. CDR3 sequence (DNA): TGTGCCAGCAGCTTAGGAACAGGGGGCGAGTATGGCTACCCCTTC. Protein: CASSLGTGGEYGYPF.

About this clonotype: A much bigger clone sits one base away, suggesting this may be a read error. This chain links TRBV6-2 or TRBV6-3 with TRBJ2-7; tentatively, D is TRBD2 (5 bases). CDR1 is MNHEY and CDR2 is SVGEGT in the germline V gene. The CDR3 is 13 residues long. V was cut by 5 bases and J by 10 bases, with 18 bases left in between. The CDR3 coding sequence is TGTGCCAGCAGTCCCGTCGGGCTAGCTAATCAGTACTTC. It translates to CASSPVGLANQYF.

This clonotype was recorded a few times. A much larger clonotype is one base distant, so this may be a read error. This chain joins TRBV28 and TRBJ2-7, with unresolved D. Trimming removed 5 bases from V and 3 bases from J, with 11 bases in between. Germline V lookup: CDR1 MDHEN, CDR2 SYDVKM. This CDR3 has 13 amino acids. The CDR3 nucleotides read TGTGCCAGCAGTCCATGGTATTACTACGAGCAGTACTTC. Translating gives CASSPWYYYEQYF.

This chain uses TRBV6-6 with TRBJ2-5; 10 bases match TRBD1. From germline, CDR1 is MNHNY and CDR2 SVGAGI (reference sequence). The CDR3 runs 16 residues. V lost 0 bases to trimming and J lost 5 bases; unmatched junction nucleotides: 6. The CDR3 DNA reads TGTGCCAGCAGTTACTCGAAGAGGACAGGGGGGGAGACCCAGTACTTC. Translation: CASSYSKRTGGETQYF.

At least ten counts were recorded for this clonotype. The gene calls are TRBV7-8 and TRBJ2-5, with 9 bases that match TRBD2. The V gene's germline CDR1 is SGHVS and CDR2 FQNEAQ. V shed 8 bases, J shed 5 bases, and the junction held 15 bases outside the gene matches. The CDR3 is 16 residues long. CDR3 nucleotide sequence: TGTGCCAGCGGAGGGGGGGGACTAGCCCAGGGGGAGACCCAGTACTTC. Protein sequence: CASGGGGLAQGETQYF.